This is a list of T cell receptor beta chains from one sample in a study of blood T cell repertoires in COVID-19. Some clones are missing from TCRdb's copy, which holds only in-frame ones; the method was immunoSEQ multiplex PCR. The sample lists some 250,000 clones, around three quarters occurring once. The material sequenced was peripheral blood. The receptors shown here come from a woman of 80 years or more with acute or convalescent COVID-19. Each CDR3 is given with its conserved first and last residue. Each record gives: V gene, CDR3 length, J gene, D gene, clone size, CDR3 protein, CDR3 DNA. A D gene is named only where the DNA matches it firmly. Size tells how often a clone was seen (once, few, many) or the class of an expanded clone, and some rows leave it out.

TRBV6-5	14	TRBJ1-2	NA	NA	CASSYRRTAYGYTF	TGTGCCAGCAGTTACCGGCGGACAGCTTATGGCTACACCTTC
TRBV10-3	13	TRBJ1-5	NA	NA	CAISLETSQPQHF	TGTGCCATCAGCCTAGAGACCAGTCAGCCCCAGCATTTT
TRBV19	15	TRBJ2-5	NA	few	CASSYQGSGQETQYF	TGTGCCAGTAGTTACCAGGGGAGCGGCCAAGAGACCCAGTACTTC
TRBV6-1	14	TRBJ1-1	NA	NA	CASSETSGILEAFF	TGTGCCAGCAGTGAGACCTCAGGGATTCTTGAAGCTTTCTTT
TRBV27	12	TRBJ1-1	NA	NA	CASGLTGGEAFF	TGTGCCAGCGGCCTTACCGGCGGTGAAGCTTTCTTT
TRBV15	19	TRBJ2-5	NA	few	CATSSTRDETTLIQETQYF	TGTGCCACCAGCAGTACCCGGGATGAGACTACCCTTATTCAAGAGACCCAGTACTTC
TRBV9	14	TRBJ2-7	NA	many	CASTPGDSQDEQYF	TGTGCCAGCACCCCGGGGGACAGCCAAGACGAGCAGTACTTC
TRBV20-1	11	TRBJ2-3	NA	many	CSARLDAAQYF	TGCAGTGCTAGGCTAGACGCTGCGCAGTATTTT
TRBV3-1/TRBV3-2	13	TRBJ1-5	NA	NA	CASSPSLNQPQHF	TGTGCCAGCAGCCCGTCCCTAAATCAGCCCCAGCATTTT
TRBV11-2	16	TRBJ2-1	TRBD2	few	CASSSAWTSGSYEQFF	TGTGCCAGCAGCTCCGCGTGGACTAGCGGGAGTTATGAGCAGTTCTTC
TRBV6-5	14	TRBJ2-7	NA	NA	CASSRSGTTYEQYF	TGTGCCAGCAGCCGATCCGGGACAACCTACGAGCAGTACTTC
TRBV6-2/TRBV6-3	16	TRBJ2-2	TRBD2	NA	CASSQPSRGGIGELFF	TGTGCCAGCAGTCAGCCTTCGCGGGGGGGCATCGGGGAGCTGTTTTTT
TRBV5-4	15	TRBJ2-1	TRBD2	NA	CASSLGQAGVYEQFF	TGTGCCAGCAGCTTGGGTCAAGCGGGAGTGTATGAGCAGTTCTTC
TRBV7-9	15	TRBJ1-1	NA	few	CASSLVPPQGTEAFF	TGTGCCAGCAGCTTAGTTCCACCCCAGGGCACTGAAGCTTTCTTT
TRBV5-1	17	TRBJ2-1	TRBD1	few	CASSAGQGSSSYNEQFF	TGCGCCAGCAGCGCGGGACAGGGATCGAGCTCCTACAATGAGCAGTTCTTC
TRBV3-1/TRBV3-2	16	TRBJ2-2	NA	NA	CASRRHGTSLTGELFF	TGTGCCAGCAGACGACACGGGACTTCCCTCACCGGGGAGCTGTTTTTT
TRBV5-1	16	TRBJ2-1	NA	NA	CASSLAATGSYNEQFF	TGCGCCAGCAGCTTGGCGGCGACGGGCTCCTACAATGAGCAGTTCTTC
TRBV18	15	TRBJ2-7	NA	NA	CASSPGIRGSYEQYF	TGTGCCAGCTCACCGGGGATAAGAGGGTCCTACGAGCAGTACTTC
TRBV11-2	17	TRBJ2-1	TRBD2	NA	CASSLVASSLAGNEQFF	TGTGCCAGCAGCTTAGTTGCGTCGTCCCTAGCGGGGAACGAGCAGTTCTTC
TRBV3-1/TRBV3-2	13	TRBJ2-7	NA	NA	CASRSGQNYEQYF	TGTGCCAGCAGGTCAGGGCAGAACTACGAGCAGTACTTC
TRBV6-4	14	TRBJ2-3	NA	NA	CASSPLGAADTQYF	TGTGCCAGCAGTCCGCTGGGGGCCGCAGATACGCAGTATTTT
TRBV2	13	TRBJ2-3	TRBD1	NA	CASSTGGTDTQYF	TGTGCCAGCTCTACAGGGGGCACAGATACGCAGTATTTT
TRBV19	15	TRBJ2-2	TRBD2	NA	CASSGSSGRTGELFF	TGTGCCAGTAGTGGTTCTAGCGGGAGGACCGGGGAGCTGTTTTTT
TRBV5-5	15	TRBJ2-3	NA	NA	CASSLEGLSFDTQYF	TGTGCCAGCAGCTTGGAGGGACTCAGCTTTGATACGCAGTATTTT
TRBV5-1	16	TRBJ2-5	TRBD2	NA	CASSQGTSGIIKTQYF	TGCGCCAGCAGCCAAGGGACTAGCGGGATAATAAAGACCCAGTACTTC
TRBV5-6	15	TRBJ2-2	TRBD2	NA	CASSLFSGGSGELFF	TGTGCCAGCAGCTTGTTTAGCGGGGGGTCCGGGGAGCTGTTTTTT
TRBV19	16	TRBJ2-3	NA	NA	CASSIYTAGRTDTQYF	TGTGCCAGTAGTATTTATACGGCGGGAAGAACAGATACGCAGTATTTT
TRBV7-9	16	TRBJ1-4	NA	NA	CASSPRAGATNEKLFF	TGTGCCAGCAGCCCAAGGGCGGGAGCAACTAATGAAAAACTGTTTTTT
TRBV7-9	13	TRBJ1-2	NA	few	CASSLMGAHGYTF	TGTGCCAGCAGCTTAATGGGGGCCCATGGCTACACCTTC
TRBV12-3/TRBV12-4	8	TRBJ2-1	NA	NA	CASSSSLF	TGTGCCAGCAGTTCGAGCCTCTTC
TRBV7-2	15	TRBJ1-6	TRBD1	few	CASSLVYRGGSPLHF	TGTGCCAGCAGCCTAGTTTACAGGGGTGGTTCACCCCTCCACTTT
TRBV3-1/TRBV3-2	17	TRBJ2-2	TRBD2	NA	CASSQDRRGRGYGELFF	TGTGCCAGCAGCCAAGATCGTCGAGGGAGGGGTTACGGGGAGCTGTTTTTT
TRBV6-5	14	TRBJ2-7	NA	NA	CASSYSMAGYEQYF	TGTGCCAGCAGTTACTCGATGGCAGGTTACGAGCAGTACTTC
TRBV7-2	15	TRBJ2-2	NA	NA	CASSSPGQNTGELFF	TGTGCCAGCAGCTCCCCGGGACAAAACACCGGGGAGCTGTTTTTT
TRBV18	15	TRBJ2-3	TRBD2	NA	CASSRGSGGTDTQYF	TGTGCCAGCTCAAGAGGAAGCGGGGGCACAGATACGCAGTATTTT
TRBV7-9	14	TRBJ2-7	NA	NA	CASSFSGNLYEQYF	TGTGCCAGCAGCTTTTCGGGGAACCTCTACGAGCAGTACTTC
TRBV29-1	13	TRBJ1-1	TRBD1	NA	CSVYRGAATEAFF	TGCAGCGTTTACAGGGGCGCCGCCACTGAAGCTTTCTTT
TRBV6-5	14	TRBJ1-2	NA	NA	CASSSHTGSYGYTF	TGTGCCAGCAGTTCCCATACAGGGAGCTATGGCTACACCTTC
TRBV3-1/TRBV3-2	15	TRBJ2-7	TRBD1	NA	CASSHGTGGSYEQYF	TGTGCCAGCAGCCATGGCACAGGGGGGTCCTACGAGCAGTACTTC
TRBV12-3/TRBV12-4	13	TRBJ2-5	TRBD1	NA	CASTRDRGETQYF	TGTGCCAGCACTAGAGACAGGGGCGAGACCCAGTACTTC
TRBV9	16	TRBJ2-5	NA	NA	CASSVSPGYREETQYF	TGTGCCAGCAGCGTTTCCCCGGGGTATCGAGAGGAGACCCAGTACTTC
TRBV2	14	TRBJ2-5	NA	few	CASSEWRGQETQYF	TGTGCCAGCAGTGAGTGGCGGGGCCAAGAGACCCAGTACTTC
TRBV18	13	TRBJ2-1	TRBD2	NA	CASSLGGAYEQFF	TGTGCCAGCTCACTCGGGGGGGCGTATGAGCAGTTCTTC
TRBV19	15	TRBJ1-5	NA	NA	CASSIGQGGNQPQHF	TGTGCCAGTAGTATAGGTCAAGGGGGCAATCAGCCCCAGCATTTT
TRBV18	15	TRBJ1-1	NA	few	CASSPPRGMNTEAFF	TGTGCCAGCTCACCACCGCGGGGGATGAACACTGAAGCTTTCTTT
TRBV9	16	TRBJ2-3	NA	NA	CASSVLGRGRTDTQYF	TGTGCCAGCAGCGTTCTCGGCAGGGGCCGCACAGATACGCAGTATTTT
TRBV19	16	TRBJ1-4	NA	NA	CASSPPGIATNEKLFF	TGTGCCAGTAGTCCCCCAGGTATTGCAACTAATGAAAAACTGTTTTTT
TRBV6-5	14	TRBJ2-5	NA	NA	CASNTRGTEETQYF	TGTGCCAGCAACACACGGGGTACAGAAGAGACCCAGTACTTC
TRBV10-3	15	TRBJ2-2	NA	NA	CAISESSGGTGELFF	TGTGCCATCAGTGAGTCGAGCGGTGGCACCGGGGAGCTGTTTTTT
TRBV10-3	14	TRBJ1-1	TRBD1	NA	CATQSGGANTEAFF	TGTGCCACGCAATCAGGGGGCGCGAACACTGAAGCTTTCTTT
TRBV5-1	15	TRBJ2-1	TRBD2	NA	CASSSTSGSYNEQFF	TGCGCCAGCAGCTCGACTAGCGGGTCCTACAATGAGCAGTTCTTC
TRBV15	11	TRBJ1-2	NA	NA	CATRAGESYTF	TGTGCCACCCGGGCAGGGGAAAGCTACACCTTC
TRBV5-1	15	TRBJ2-5	TRBD2	NA	CASSLGLAAQETQYF	TGCGCCAGCAGCTTGGGTCTAGCGGCTCAAGAGACCCAGTACTTC
TRBV12-5	15	TRBJ1-2	TRBD1	few	CASGLPGTGNYGYTF	TGTGCTAGTGGTTTGCCCGGGACAGGGAACTATGGCTACACCTTC
TRBV6-1	13	TRBJ1-2	NA	NA	CASSEAGVLGYTF	TGTGCCAGCAGTGAAGCAGGGGTTCTTGGCTACACCTTC
TRBV4-1	15	TRBJ1-5	TRBD1	NA	CASSRTGTYDQPQHF	TGCGCCAGCAGCCGGACAGGGACATACGATCAGCCCCAGCATTTT
TRBV7-2	14	TRBJ2-2	NA	NA	CASTQGRRTGELFF	TGTGCCAGCACCCAGGGGCGGCGGACCGGGGAGCTGTTTTTT
TRBV2	14	TRBJ2-1	TRBD2	NA	CASRGTSLHNEQFF	TGTGCCAGCCGCGGGACTAGCCTACACAATGAGCAGTTCTTC
TRBV5-1	13	TRBJ1-6	NA	NA	CASTTEYNSPLHF	TGCGCCAGCACGACAGAGTATAATTCACCCCTCCACTTT